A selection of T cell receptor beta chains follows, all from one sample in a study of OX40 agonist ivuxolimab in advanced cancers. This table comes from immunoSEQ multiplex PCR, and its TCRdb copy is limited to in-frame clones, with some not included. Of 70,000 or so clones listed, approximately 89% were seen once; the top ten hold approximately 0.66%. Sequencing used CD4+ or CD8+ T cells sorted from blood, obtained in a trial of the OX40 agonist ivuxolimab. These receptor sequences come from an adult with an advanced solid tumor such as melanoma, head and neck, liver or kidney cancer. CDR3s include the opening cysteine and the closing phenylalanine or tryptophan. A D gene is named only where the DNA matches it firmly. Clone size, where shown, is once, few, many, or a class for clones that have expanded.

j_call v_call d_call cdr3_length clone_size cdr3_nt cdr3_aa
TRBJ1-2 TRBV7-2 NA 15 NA TGTGCCAGCAGCCACAACAGGGATATTGGCTATGGCTACACCTTC CASSHNRDIGYGYTF
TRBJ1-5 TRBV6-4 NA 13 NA TGTGCCAGCAGTACTAGCATCAATCAGCCCCAGCATTTT CASSTSINQPQHF
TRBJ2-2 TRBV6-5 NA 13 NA TGTGCCGTCTTCGGGGGAAACACCGGGGAGCTGTTTTTT CAVFGGNTGELFF
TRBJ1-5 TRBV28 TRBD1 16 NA TGTGCCAGCACCCAGCTCGACAGGGGTAGCAATCAGCCCCAGCATTTT CASTQLDRGSNQPQHF
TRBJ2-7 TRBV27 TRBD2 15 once TGTGCCAGCAGCTTAAGCGGGATTGGGCTCTACGAGCAGTACTTC CASSLSGIGLYEQYF
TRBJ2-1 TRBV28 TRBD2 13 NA TGTGCCAGCAGGCAACTAGCGAGCAATGAGCAGTTCTTC CASRQLASNEQFF
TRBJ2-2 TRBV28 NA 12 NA TGTGCCAGCAGCCTCACCACCGGGGAGCTGTTTTTT CASSLTTGELFF
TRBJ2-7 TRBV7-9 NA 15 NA TGTGCCAGCAGCTTAGCAGGGGTTACCTCCTACGAGCAGTACTTC CASSLAGVTSYEQYF
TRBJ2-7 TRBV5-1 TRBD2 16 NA TGCGCCAGCAGCTTGGATAGCGGGGGGCTGGACTACGAGCAGTACTTC CASSLDSGGLDYEQYF
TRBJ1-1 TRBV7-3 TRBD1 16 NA TGTGCCAGCAGCTTAACGCCCGGGACAGCAATTACTGAAGCTTTCTTT CASSLTPGTAITEAFF
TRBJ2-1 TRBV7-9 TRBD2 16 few TGTGCCAGCAGTTACACCGCGGGACTAGGATTCAATGAGCAGTTCTTC CASSYTAGLGFNEQFF
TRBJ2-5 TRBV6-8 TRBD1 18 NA TGTGCCAGCAGTTACTCGCTCCCAGGACAGGGGGATAGAGAGACCCAGTACTTC CASSYSLPGQGDRETQYF
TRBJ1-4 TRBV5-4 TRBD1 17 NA TGTGCCAGCAGCCGAGCTCTGACAGGGAGGAATAATGAAAAACTGTTTTTT CASSRALTGRNNEKLFF
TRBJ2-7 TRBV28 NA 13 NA TGTGCCAGCAGTTTATCGTCAGGGGTCGAGCAGTACTTC CASSLSSGVEQYF
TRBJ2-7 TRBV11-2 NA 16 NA TGTGCCAGCAGCTTAGGGCGAGACAAACCTGCCTACGAGCAGTACTTC CASSLGRDKPAYEQYF
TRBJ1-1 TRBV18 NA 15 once TGTGCCAGCTCATCTCAAGTTTCAGGGGACACTGAAGCTTTCTTT CASSSQVSGDTEAFF
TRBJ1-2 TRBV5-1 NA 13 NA TGCGCCAGCAGCCCGGGCGACAACTATGGCTACACCTTC CASSPGDNYGYTF
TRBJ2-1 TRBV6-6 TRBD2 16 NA TGTGCCAGCAGACCCCTTGACGAGCGGGAGAATCCTGAGCAGTTCTTC CASRPLDERENPEQFF
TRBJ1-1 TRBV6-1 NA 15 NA TGTGCCAGCACCGCCCGGGGGGATCGGAACACTGAAGCTTTCTTT CASTARGDRNTEAFF
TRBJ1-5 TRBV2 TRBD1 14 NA TGTGCCAGCCGGGGGACAGTAAGCAATCAGCCCCAGCATTTT CASRGTVSNQPQHF
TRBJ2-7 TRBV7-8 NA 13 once TGTGCCAGCAGCTTAGACTGGCCCTACGAGCAGTACTTC CASSLDWPYEQYF
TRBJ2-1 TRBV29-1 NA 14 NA TGCAGCGTTGAGTTACCGCTGTACGGCAATGAGCAGTTCTTC CSVELPLYGNEQFF
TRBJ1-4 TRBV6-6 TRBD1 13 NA TGTGCCAGCAACAGGGGCTCAGGAGAAAAACTGTTTTTT CASNRGSGEKLFF
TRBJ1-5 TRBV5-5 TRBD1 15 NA TGTGCCAGCAGCTACGGACAGGGAGGGGAACAGCCCCAGCATTTT CASSYGQGGEQPQHF
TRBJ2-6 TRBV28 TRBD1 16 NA TGTGCCAGCAGTGCCCAGGGGGCCCCTGGGGCCAACGTCCTGACTTTC CASSAQGAPGANVLTF
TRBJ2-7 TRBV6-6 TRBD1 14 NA TGTGCCAGCCGTGGGGGACAGGGCACCTACGAGCAGTACTTC CASRGGQGTYEQYF
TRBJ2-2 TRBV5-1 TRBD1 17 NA TGCGCCAGCAGCTCAAATCTCGACAGGGCGAACACCGGGGAGCTGTTTTTT CASSSNLDRANTGELFF
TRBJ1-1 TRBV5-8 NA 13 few TGTGCCAGCAGGGCAGGGTGGAACACTGAAGCTTTCTTT CASRAGWNTEAFF
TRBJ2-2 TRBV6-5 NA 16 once TGTGCCAGCAGTTATTCAGGGGTCTCGAACACCGGGGAGCTGTTTTTT CASSYSGVSNTGELFF
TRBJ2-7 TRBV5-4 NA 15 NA TGTGCCAGCAGCTTGGGTCATGAGTCCTACTACGAGCAGTACTTC CASSLGHESYYEQYF
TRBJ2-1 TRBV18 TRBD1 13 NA TGTGCCAGCTCACCCGGTACAGGGGATGAGCAGTTCTTC CASSPGTGDEQFF
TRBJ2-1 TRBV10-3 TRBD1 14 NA TGTGCCACCACATCTCGGGACAGGGGTCATGAGCAGTTCTTC CATTSRDRGHEQFF
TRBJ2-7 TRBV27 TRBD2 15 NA TGTGCCAGCAGAAATCTAGCGGGGGGCTCCTACGAGCAGTACTTC CASRNLAGGSYEQYF
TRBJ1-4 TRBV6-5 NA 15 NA TGTGCCAGCAGTTACGGTGGGAGGGGTAATGAAAAACTGTTTTTT CASSYGGRGNEKLFF
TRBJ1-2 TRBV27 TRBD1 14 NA TGTGCCAGCAGTCCGGGACAGGGATTCTATGGCTACACCTTC CASSPGQGFYGYTF
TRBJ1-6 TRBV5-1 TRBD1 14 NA TGTGCCAGCGGGGGACAGGGCCTACCTTCACCCCTCCACTTT CASGGQGLPSPLHF
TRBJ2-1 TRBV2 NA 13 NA TGTGCCAGCACCCCAGCTGGTGGGGTTGAGCAGTTCTTC CASTPAGGVEQFF